This TCR beta chain appears in the sequencing data of a study of breast tumors, draining lymph nodes, adjacent tissues. V shed 6 bases, J shed 5 bases, and the junction held 11 bases outside the gene matches. The CDR3 has 15 amino acids. TCRdb re-called the multiplex PCR reads through MiXCR, storing one row per CDR3 protein. Of 270,000 or so distinct CDR3 sequences in the sample, roughly 31% were seen once. Samples came from axillary lymph nodes draining the breast cancer. Study-wide findings and caveats: Tumor repertoires ranked between lymph nodes and nontumor tissue in diversity, with V and J gene preferences. Most tumor T cells seemingly derive from lymph node, then expand in tumor.

In regard to this clonotype: Its target is unknown.

Sample: axillary lymph node tissue. This receptor was taken from a female donor with breast cancer. Some clones in this sample may be carry-over from other donors' samples. V and J are TRBV12-3 or TRBV12-4 and TRBJ1-1; 8 positions match TRBD1. Here the CDR3 DNA reads TGTGCCAGCAGATATCGGGACAGGATAGGAACTGAAGCTTTCTTT. Encoded protein: CASRYRDRIGTEAFF.